Listed here are 31 T cell receptor beta chains from one sample, sequenced in a study of vaccination effects on CD4 cells after COVID-19. Data came from immunoSEQ multiplex PCR; TCRdb stores just in-frame clones and leaves some out. The sample gives over 60,000 clones, about 74% of which show up once; 1.5% to 1.8% is in the top ten. Antigens of these TCRs are unknown. After expansion with viral peptide pools in the ViraFEST assay, antigen-specific CD4+ T cells were sequenced. Following culture for around 10 days, CD4+ T cells were isolated. Either the mRNA-1273 or the BNT162b2 vaccine was given to participants as two doses. Material: CD4+ T cells from PBMCs cultured with HCoV-229E spike peptides, obtained after COVID-19 vaccination. The origin of the receptors is a human donor who received a COVID-19 vaccine.

The V gene is TRBV6-5, the J gene TRBJ1-5; the match to TRBD1 covers 7 bases. This CDR3 is built from 16 residues. V was clipped by 0 bases and J by 7 bases; unmatched bases: 9. Germline V lookup: CDR1 MNHEY, CDR2 SVGAGI. CDR3 sequence (DNA): TGTGCCAGCAGTTACTCGTTTAGGGGGCTAGGACAGCCCCAGCATTTT. This translates into CASSYSFRGLGQPQHF.

The rearrangement joins TRBV6-6 to TRBJ1-1; D gene ambiguous. CDR3 length: 14 amino acids. CDR1 is MNHNY, CDR2 SVGAGI, per germline (reference sequence). Trimming took off 5 bases at V and 1 base at J, with 11 bases between the two ends. The CDR3 region has the DNA TGTGCCAGCAGTATGGTCCCGGGGAACACTGAAGCTTTCTTT. Its translation: CASSMVPGNTEAFF.

The chain joins TRBV5-1 to TRBJ2-5; 9 bases are shared with TRBD2. Germline V CDR1 and CDR2: SGHRS, YFSETQ. This CDR3 is built from 15 residues. The junction had 6 bases not matched to a gene; V was cut back by 4 bases and J by 2 bases. The CDR3 region is CASSAGLAPQETQYF. The DNA for the CDR3 is TGCGCCAGCAGCGCGGGACTAGCTCCACAAGAGACCCAGTACTTC.

The chain has TRBV7-2 and TRBJ1-1; the match to TRBD1 covers 7 bases. CDR3 size: 14 residues. Germline CDR1 reads SGHTA; CDR2 reads FQGNSA. Trimming cost V 5 bases and J 2 bases; bases outside gene matches: 5. The CDR3 sequence: CASSQQGDNTEAFF. As DNA, the CDR3 is TGTGCCAGCAGCCAGCAGGGGGATAACACTGAAGCTTTCTTT.

The chain recombines TRBV15 with TRBJ2-3; tentative D call: TRBD2 (6 bases). Trimming took off 5 bases at V and 1 base at J, with 7 bases between the two ends. Looked up from germline, CDR1 is LNHNV and CDR2 is YYDKDF (reference sequence). The CDR3 totals 13 residues. This CDR3 reads CATSSGGTDTQYF. The CDR3 DNA sequence: TGTGCCACCAGCTCGGGAGGCACAGATACGCAGTATTTT.

This chain uses TRBV25-1 with TRBJ1-6; D might be TRBD1 (5 bases). Germline assignment: CDR1 MGHDK and CDR2 SYGVNS. Deletions cut 4 bases from V and 7 bases from J, with 14 bases between. The CDR3 runs to 15 residues. DNA for the CDR3: TGTGCCAGCAGTGCGGCCGGGACGGTGAATTCACCCCTCCACTTT. It codes for CASSAAGTVNSPLHF.

The chain has TRBV28 and TRBJ1-1; the D gene is possibly TRBD1 (5 bases). CDR1 is MDHEN, CDR2 SYDVKM, per germline. This CDR3 is 13 amino acids long. The V and J ends lost 5 bases and 3 bases respectively, with 10 bases between them. The CDR3 region is CASSRGGDTEAFF. The CDR3 DNA reads TGTGCCAGCAGTCGGGGGGGGGACACTGAAGCTTTCTTT.

This chain connects TRBV30 to TRBJ2-3, with D maybe TRBD1 (5 bases). The CDR3 consists of 15 residues. V was shortened by 2 bases and J by 4 bases, with 16 bases between the two germline ends. CDR1 GTSNPN and CDR2 SVGIG come from the germline V gene (reference sequence). CDR3 sequence (DNA): TGTGCCTGGAGTAGGCAGGGCGGACGGGCAGATACGCAGTATTTT. Protein product: CAWSRQGGRADTQYF.

This clone turned up a few times. V is TRBV11-2 and J is TRBJ2-3; 7 positions agree with TRBD2. Looked up from germline, CDR1 is SGHAT and CDR2 is FQNNGV. V gave up 6 bases and J gave up 2 bases; unmatched junction bases: 2. The CDR3 sequence is 13 residues long. For the CDR3, the DNA is TGTGCCAGCAGGGGGGGGTTCACAGATACGCAGTATTTT. This encodes CASRGGFTDTQYF.

The chain has TRBV28 and TRBJ2-5; 8 bases line up with TRBD1. CDR1 MDHEN and CDR2 SYDVKM come from the germline V gene. With V trimmed by 5 bases and J by 5 bases, 10 bases remained unmatched. This CDR3 region has 15 residues. CDR3 DNA: TGTGCCAGCAGTCTTTCCTCAGGGGGCGGGGAGACCCAGTACTTC. Protein sequence: CASSLSSGGGETQYF.

This clone was counted only a few times. V usage is TRBV18 and J usage is TRBJ1-1, with a tentative D call TRBD1 (6 bases). Per germline, CDR1 KGHSH and CDR2 LQKENI. The V and J ends lost 7 bases and 1 base respectively, with 10 bases between them. The CDR3 sequence is 13 residues long. CDR3 DNA: TGTGCCAGCTTCGGACAGAGGAACACTGAAGCTTTCTTT. It yields the protein CASFGQRNTEAFF.

As for this clone: The junction shows a germline mismatch at one end, possibly a read error. The gene calls are TRBV24-1 and TRBJ1-4; 7 bases are shared with TRBD1. CDR1 and CDR2 (germline): KGHDR, SFDVKD. This CDR3 has 12 amino acids. The CDR3 reads CVTSDFGQELFF. In nucleotides, the CDR3 is TGTGTCACCAGTGATTTTGGACAGGAACTGTTTTTT.

This rearrangement joins TRBV27 to TRBJ2-5, with 7 nucleotides matching TRBD1. The germline CDR1 and CDR2 sequences are MNHEY and SMNVEV (reference sequence). This CDR3 comprises 13 residues. The J segment lost 7 bases and the V segment lost 6 bases, leaving 8 bases of the junction unmatched. The CDR3, as DNA: TGTGCCAGCAGCCTGACAGGGCTCGGGACCCAGTACTTC. Its protein product is CASSLTGLGTQYF.

V and J are TRBV12-3 or TRBV12-4 and TRBJ2-1; the D gene could be TRBD1 or TRBD2 (6 bases each). Trimming removed 3 bases at V and 8 bases at J, with 11 bases between. CDR3 length equals 13 residues. Here the CDR3 DNA reads TGTGCCAGCAGTTTGTCGGGGGCGCATGAGCAGTTCTTC. This codes for CASSLSGAHEQFF.

This clone has only a few counts. The CDR3 region is CASSYDRGYEQYV. The DNA of the CDR3 is TGTGCCAGCAGCTACGACAGGGGGTACGAGCAGTACGTC. The chain employs TRBV5-4 and TRBJ2-7; 9 bases are shared with TRBD1. The ends lost 3 bases at V and 4 bases at J; junction bases unmatched: 2. Germline V lookup: CDR1 SGHNT, CDR2 YYREEE (reference sequence). CDR3 length: 13 residues.

This clone was found once. The rearrangement links TRBV2 to TRBJ1-5; D is uncertain. Trimming took 3 bases from V and 4 from J, leaving 7 bases between them. Germline V lookup: CDR1 SNHLY, CDR2 FYNNEI. This CDR3 has 13 amino acids. CDR3 nucleotide sequence: TGTGCCAGCAGTGAGGACTATAATCAGCCCCAGCATTTT. Protein product: CASSEDYNQPQHF. Filled out from reference TRBV2 and TRBJ1-5, the complete variable domain reads EPEVTQTPSHQVTQMGQEVILRCVPISNHLYFYWYRQILGQKVEFLVSFYNNEISEKSEIFDDQFSVERPDGSNFTLKIRSTKLEDSAMYFCASSEDYNQPQHFGDGTRLSIL.

The chain uses TRBV5-4 and TRBJ2-1; TRBD2 matches 11 bases. Looked up from germline, CDR1 is SGHNT and CDR2 is YYREEE (reference sequence). V gave up 4 bases and J gave up 5 bases; unmatched junction bases: 8. There are 16 residues in the CDR3. This CDR3 is CASSRILAGGNNEQFF. The CDR3 DNA sequence: TGTGCCAGCAGCCGGATCCTAGCGGGGGGTAACAATGAGCAGTTCTTC. Based on the CDR3 plus reference TRBV5-4 and TRBJ2-1, the full variable domain is ETGVTQSPTHLIKTRGQQVTLRCSSQSGHNTVSWYQQALGQGPQFIFQYYREEENGRGNFPPRFSGLQFPNYSSELNVNALELDDSALYLCASSRILAGGNNEQFFGPGTRLTVL.

This chain connects TRBV11-2 to TRBJ2-5; 7 nucleotides align to TRBD1. Trimming removed 6 bases from V and 1 base from J; junction bases left unmatched: 5. The CDR3 has 14 residues. Germline V gives CDR1 SGHAT, CDR2 FQNNGV. The CDR3 DNA is TGTGCCAGCAGTCGAGGACAGGCCCAAGAGACCCAGTACTTC. This translates into CASSRGQAQETQYF.

A few counts support this clone. This chain connects TRBV19 to TRBJ1-6; D is ambiguous. From germline, CDR1 is LNHDA and CDR2 SQIVND (reference sequence). V was shortened by 6 bases and J by 7 bases, with 10 bases between the two germline ends. The CDR3 is 13 amino acids. The CDR3 region is CASSERPNSPLHF. In DNA form, the CDR3 reads TGTGCCAGTAGCGAAAGGCCCAATTCACCCCTCCACTTT.

The chain employs TRBV6-1 and TRBJ2-3, with unresolved D. Germline CDR1 reads MNHNS; CDR2 reads SASEGT. Deletions cut 0 bases from V and 3 bases from J, with 19 bases between. The CDR3 has 18 amino acids. CDR3 residues: CASSEASLGYPATDTQYF. CDR3 nucleotide sequence: TGTGCCAGCAGTGAAGCGAGTTTGGGCTACCCCGCAACAGATACGCAGTATTTT.

This clone has only a few counts. CDR3 coding DNA: TGTGCCAGCAGCCCGGCAGGGCGCACCGGGGAGCTGTTTTTT. This codes for CASSPAGRTGELFF. The genes are TRBV3-1 (or the pseudogene TRBV3-2) and TRBJ2-2; D might be TRBD1 (5 bases). CDR3 length: 14 amino acids. The germline gives CDR1 LGHDT, CDR2 YNNKEL (reference sequence). The ends were cut back, 4 bases at V and 4 bases at J, with 10 bases in the middle.

Only one count was recorded for this clone. The chain's CDR3 is CASSPLAQGGTDTQYF. CDR3 bases: TGTGCCAGCAGCCCCTTAGCTCAGGGAGGGACAGATACGCAGTATTTT. The chain employs TRBV7-9 and TRBJ2-3, with 7 bases that match TRBD2. The ends lost 5 bases at V and 3 bases at J; junction bases unmatched: 11. Germline V CDR1 and CDR2: SEHNR, FQNEAQ (reference sequence). This CDR3 is 16 amino acids long.

This clone turned up a few times. The V gene is TRBV7-8, the J gene TRBJ2-3; D unresolved. With 4 bases removed from V and 2 bases from J, the gap between germline ends came to 13 bases. The germline V gene encodes CDR1 SGHVS and CDR2 FQNEAQ. CDR3 length: 15 amino acids. The CDR3 DNA follows: TGTGCCAGCAGCTCGGACCTTATATCCACAGATACGCAGTATTTT. Translation gives CASSSDLISTDTQYF.

This clone came up once. The CDR3, as DNA: TGTGCCAGCAGTTTGCGACAGGGAGGCCCAGATACGCAGTATTTT. The encoded protein is CASSLRQGGPDTQYF. The rearrangement uses TRBV27 and TRBJ2-3; D perhaps matches TRBD1 (7 bases). Trimming took off 3 bases at V and 4 bases at J, with 14 bases between the two ends. The V gene's germline CDR1 is MNHEY and CDR2 SMNVEV (reference sequence). This CDR3 is built from 15 residues.

The rearrangement links TRBV7-3 to TRBJ2-6, with a weak D call TRBD2 (6 bases). Germline V gene sequence: CDR1 SGHTA, CDR2 FQGTGA. The CDR3 consists of 19 residues. The V gene lost 1 base and the J gene lost 0 bases, with 16 bases spanning the gap. CDR3 sequence reads: CASSLRGGTPNSGANVLTF. Written as DNA, the CDR3 is TGTGCCAGCAGCTTAAGAGGCGGGACCCCTAACTCTGGGGCCAACGTCCTGACTTTC.

The rearrangement uses TRBV10-2 and TRBJ2-2, with 7 bases matching TRBD1. CDR1 is WSHSY, CDR2 SAAADI, per germline. This CDR3 has 12 residues. V trimming: 6 bases; J trimming: 9 bases; junction bases outside the gene matches: 4. The CDR3 DNA reads TGCGCCAGCAGACGACAGGGTCGGGAGCTGTTTTTT. This translates into CASRRQGRELFF.

V usage is TRBV6-5 and J usage is TRBJ2-7; TRBD2 might be the D (5 bases). The CDR3 totals 14 residues. The germline CDR1 and CDR2 sequences are MNHEY and SVGAGI. V was cut by 6 bases and J by 5 bases, with 17 bases left in between. CDR3 in amino acids: CASRTDGVRDEQYV. The CDR3 DNA sequence: TGTGCCAGCAGGACGGACGGGGTGAGGGACGAGCAGTACGTC.

The rearrangement links TRBV27 to TRBJ1-2; D unclear. Trimming cost V 3 bases and J 1 base, with 9 bases left between them. The CDR3 contains 14 residues. Germline loops: CDR1 MNHEY, CDR2 SMNVEV (reference sequence). CDR3 coding DNA: TGTGCCAGCAGTTTCGTTGGAGATAACTATGGCTACACCTTC. It specifies CASSFVGDNYGYTF.

V gene TRBV6-5 combines with J gene TRBJ1-1; weak D call: TRBD1 (5 bases). The CDR3 totals 12 residues. Germline CDR1 reads MNHEY; CDR2 reads SVGAGI. V was cut by 5 bases and J by 10 bases, with 14 bases left in between. The CDR3 DNA follows: TGTGCCAGCAGTCCAGGGATTGGAGGAGCTTTCTTT. It translates to CASSPGIGGAFF.

The rearrangement links TRBV28 to TRBJ1-1, with unresolved D. Looked up from germline, CDR1 is MDHEN and CDR2 is SYDVKM. There are 11 residues in the CDR3. Trimming took 2 bases from V and 10 from J, leaving 8 bases between them. CDR3 residues: CASSLRQRAFF. The CDR3 bases are TGTGCCAGCAGTTTACGCCAGCGAGCTTTCTTT. Looking up the rest from reference TRBV28 and TRBJ1-1 gives the full variable domain: DVKVTQSSRYLVKRTGEKVFLECVQDMDHENMFWYRQDPGLGLRLIYFSYDVKMKEKGDIPEGYSVSREKKERFSLILESASTNQTSMYLCASSLRQRAFFGQGTRLTVV.

This chain uses TRBV11-1 with TRBJ2-2, with D tentatively TRBD2 (6 bases). V dropped 8 bases and J dropped 6 bases, with 16 bases sitting between them. This CDR3 has 14 amino acids. Per the germline V gene, CDR1 is SGHAT and CDR2 is FQDESV (reference sequence). CDR3 DNA: TGTGCCAGCTCCCATCGGTCGGGGGCCGGGGAGCTGTTTTTT. As protein: CASSHRSGAGELFF.